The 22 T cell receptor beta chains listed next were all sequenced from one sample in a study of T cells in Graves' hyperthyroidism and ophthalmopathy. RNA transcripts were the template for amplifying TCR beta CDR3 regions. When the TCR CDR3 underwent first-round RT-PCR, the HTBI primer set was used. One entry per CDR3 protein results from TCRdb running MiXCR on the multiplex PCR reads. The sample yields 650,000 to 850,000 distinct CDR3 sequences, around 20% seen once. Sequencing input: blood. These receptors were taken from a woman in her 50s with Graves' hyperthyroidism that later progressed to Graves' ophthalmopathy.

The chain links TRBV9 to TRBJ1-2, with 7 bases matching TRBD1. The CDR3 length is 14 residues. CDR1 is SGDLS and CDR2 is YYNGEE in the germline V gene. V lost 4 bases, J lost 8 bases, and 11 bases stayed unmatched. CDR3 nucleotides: TGTGCCAGCAGCCAGGGGGGGACAGCGGAGGGCTACACCTTC. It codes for CASSQGGTAEGYTF.

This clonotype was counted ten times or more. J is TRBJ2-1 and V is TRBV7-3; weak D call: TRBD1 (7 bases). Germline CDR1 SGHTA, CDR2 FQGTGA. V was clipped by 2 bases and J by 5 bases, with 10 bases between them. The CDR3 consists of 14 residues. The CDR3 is CASSLQGEDNEQFF. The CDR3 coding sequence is TGTGCCAGCAGCTTACAGGGGGAGGACAATGAGCAGTTCTTC.

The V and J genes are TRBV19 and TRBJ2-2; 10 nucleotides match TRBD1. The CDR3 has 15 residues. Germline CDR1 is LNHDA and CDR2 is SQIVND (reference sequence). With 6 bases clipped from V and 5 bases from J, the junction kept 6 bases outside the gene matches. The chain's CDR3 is CASSWDRGWTGELFF. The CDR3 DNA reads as TGTGCCAGTAGCTGGGACAGGGGATGGACCGGGGAGCTGTTTTTT. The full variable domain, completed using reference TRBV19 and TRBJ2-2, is DGGITQSPKYLFRKEGQNVTLSCEQNLNHDAMYWYRQDPGQGLRLIYYSQIVNDFQKGDIAEGYSVSREKKESFPLTVTSAQKNPTAFYLCASSWDRGWTGELFFGEGSRLTVL.

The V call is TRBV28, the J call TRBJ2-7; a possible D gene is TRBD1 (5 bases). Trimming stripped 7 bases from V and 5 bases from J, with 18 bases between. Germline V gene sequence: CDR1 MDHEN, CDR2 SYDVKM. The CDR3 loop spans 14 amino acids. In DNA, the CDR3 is TGTGCCAGCATCCCGTGGGGCAGGGCCCACGAGCAGTACTTC. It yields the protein CASIPWGRAHEQYF.

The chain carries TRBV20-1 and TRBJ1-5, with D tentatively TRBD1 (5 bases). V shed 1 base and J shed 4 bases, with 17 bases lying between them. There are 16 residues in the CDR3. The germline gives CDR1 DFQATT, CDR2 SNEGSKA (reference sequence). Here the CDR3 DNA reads TGCAGTGCTAGAGGATCCAGGGAAGGTGTAAATCAGCCCCAGCATTTT. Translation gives CSARGSREGVNQPQHF.

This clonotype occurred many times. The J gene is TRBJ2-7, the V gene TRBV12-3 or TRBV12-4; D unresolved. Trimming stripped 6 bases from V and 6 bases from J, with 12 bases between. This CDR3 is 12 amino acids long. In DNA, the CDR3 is TGTGCCAGCAGACAACCGGGCGCCGAGCAGTACTTC. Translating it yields CASRQPGAEQYF.

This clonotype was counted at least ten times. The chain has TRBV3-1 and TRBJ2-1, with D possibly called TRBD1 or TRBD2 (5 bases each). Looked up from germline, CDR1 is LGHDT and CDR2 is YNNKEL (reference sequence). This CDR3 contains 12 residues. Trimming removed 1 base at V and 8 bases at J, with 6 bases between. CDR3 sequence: CASSQGGDEQFF. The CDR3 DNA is TGTGCCAGCAGCCAAGGAGGGGATGAGCAGTTCTTC.

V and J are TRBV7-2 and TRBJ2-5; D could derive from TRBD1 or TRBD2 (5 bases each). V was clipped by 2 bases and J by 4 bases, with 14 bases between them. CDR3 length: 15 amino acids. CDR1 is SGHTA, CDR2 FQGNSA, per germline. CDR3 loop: CASSLSGRTLETQYF. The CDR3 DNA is TGTGCCAGCAGCTTATCGGGACGGACCTTAGAGACCCAGTACTTC. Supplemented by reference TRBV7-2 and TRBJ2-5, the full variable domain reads GAGVSQSPSNKVTEKGKDVELRCDPISGHTALYWYRQSLGQGLEFLIYFQGNSAPDKSGLPSDRFSAERTGGSVSTLTIQRTQQEDSAVYLCASSLSGRTLETQYFGPGTRLLVL.

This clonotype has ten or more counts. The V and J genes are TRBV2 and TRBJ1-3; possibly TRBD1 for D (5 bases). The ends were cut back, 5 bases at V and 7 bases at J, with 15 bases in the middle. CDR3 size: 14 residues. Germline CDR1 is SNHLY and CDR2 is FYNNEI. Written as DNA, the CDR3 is TGTGCCAGCAGTTCCGGGACGGAAGGGAACACCATATATTTT. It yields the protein CASSSGTEGNTIYF.

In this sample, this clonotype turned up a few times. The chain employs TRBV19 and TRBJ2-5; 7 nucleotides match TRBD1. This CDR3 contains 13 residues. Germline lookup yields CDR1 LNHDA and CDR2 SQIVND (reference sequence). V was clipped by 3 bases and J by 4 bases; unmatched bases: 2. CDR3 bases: TGTGCCAGTAGTATGGGGACAGTAGAGACCCAGTACTTC. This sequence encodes CASSMGTVETQYF.

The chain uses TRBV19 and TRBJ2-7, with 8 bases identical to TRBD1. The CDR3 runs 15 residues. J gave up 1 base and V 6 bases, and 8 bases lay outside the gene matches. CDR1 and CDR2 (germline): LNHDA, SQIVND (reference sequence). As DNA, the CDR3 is TGTGCCAGTAGCCTCGGGAACAGGGGGTCCTACGAGCAGTACTTC. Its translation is CASSLGNRGSYEQYF.

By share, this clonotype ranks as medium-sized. The chain's CDR3 is CASSLEGLTLTEAFF. DNA of the CDR3: TGTGCCAGCAGTTTGGAGGGACTGACCCTCACTGAAGCTTTCTTT. The chain carries TRBV28 and TRBJ1-1; D is possibly TRBD1 (5 bases). CDR3 size: 15 residues. V lost 3 bases to trimming and J lost 4 bases, with 15 bases between them. Germline CDR1 and CDR2: MDHEN and SYDVKM.

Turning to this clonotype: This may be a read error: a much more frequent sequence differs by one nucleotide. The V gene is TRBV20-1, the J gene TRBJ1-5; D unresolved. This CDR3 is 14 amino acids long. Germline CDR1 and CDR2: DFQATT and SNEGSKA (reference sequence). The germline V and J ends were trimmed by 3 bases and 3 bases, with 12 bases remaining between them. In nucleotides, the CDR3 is TGCAGTGCTAGTCCGACGGGTAACAATCAGCCCCAGCATTTT. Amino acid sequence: CSASPTGNNQPQHF.

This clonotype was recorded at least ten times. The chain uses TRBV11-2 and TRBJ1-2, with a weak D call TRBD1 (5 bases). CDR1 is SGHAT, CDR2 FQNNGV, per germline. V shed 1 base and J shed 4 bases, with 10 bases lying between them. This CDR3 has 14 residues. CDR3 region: CASSLVAGGYGYTF. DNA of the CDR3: TGTGCCAGCAGCTTAGTGGCCGGGGGCTATGGCTACACCTTC.

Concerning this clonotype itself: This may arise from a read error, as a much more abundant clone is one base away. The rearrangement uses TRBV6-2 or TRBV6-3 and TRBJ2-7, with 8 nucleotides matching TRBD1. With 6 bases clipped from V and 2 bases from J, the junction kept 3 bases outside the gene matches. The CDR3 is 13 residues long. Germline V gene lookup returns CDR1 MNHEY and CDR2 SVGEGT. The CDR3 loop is CASRGQGPYEQYF. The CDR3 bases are TGTGCCAGCAGAGGACAGGGCCCCTACGAGCAGTACTTC.

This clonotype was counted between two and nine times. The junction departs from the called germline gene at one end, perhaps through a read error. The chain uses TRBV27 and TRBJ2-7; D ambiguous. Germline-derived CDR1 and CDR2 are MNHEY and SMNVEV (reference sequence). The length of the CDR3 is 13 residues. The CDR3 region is CAIISSRPYQQYF. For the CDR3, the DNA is TGTGCCATAATCAGCTCCAGACCCTACCAGCAGTACTTC.

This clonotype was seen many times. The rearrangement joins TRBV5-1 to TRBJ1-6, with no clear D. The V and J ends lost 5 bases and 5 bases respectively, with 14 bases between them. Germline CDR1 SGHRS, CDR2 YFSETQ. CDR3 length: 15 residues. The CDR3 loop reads CASRLSGRNNSPLHF. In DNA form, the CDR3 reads TGCGCCAGCAGGTTATCAGGTCGAAATAATTCACCCCTCCACTTT.

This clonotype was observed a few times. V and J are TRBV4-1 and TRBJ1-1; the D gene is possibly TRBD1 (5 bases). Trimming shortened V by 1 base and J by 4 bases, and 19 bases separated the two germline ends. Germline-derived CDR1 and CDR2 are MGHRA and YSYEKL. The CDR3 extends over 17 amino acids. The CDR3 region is CASSQGTREGRPTEAFF. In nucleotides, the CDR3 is TGCGCCAGCAGCCAAGGGACTCGGGAGGGGCGTCCCACTGAAGCTTTCTTT.

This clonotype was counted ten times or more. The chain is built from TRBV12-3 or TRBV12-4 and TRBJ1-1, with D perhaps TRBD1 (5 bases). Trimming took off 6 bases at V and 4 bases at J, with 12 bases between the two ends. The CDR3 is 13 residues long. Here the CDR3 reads CASRDTGPTEAFF. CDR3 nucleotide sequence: TGTGCCAGCAGAGATACAGGCCCCACTGAAGCTTTCTTT.

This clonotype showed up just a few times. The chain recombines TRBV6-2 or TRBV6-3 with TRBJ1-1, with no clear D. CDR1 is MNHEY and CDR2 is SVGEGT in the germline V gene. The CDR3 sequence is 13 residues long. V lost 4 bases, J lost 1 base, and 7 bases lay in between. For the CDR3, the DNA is TGTGCCAGCAGTTCGTACGGGAACACTGAAGCTTTCTTT. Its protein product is CASSSYGNTEAFF.

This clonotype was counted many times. DNA of the CDR3: TGCAGCTCACCCGGGACTACTCGCACAGATACGCAGTATTTT. Amino acid sequence: CSSPGTTRTDTQYF. V and J are TRBV29-1 and TRBJ2-3; TRBD2 matches 7 bases. V gave up 8 bases and J gave up 1 base; unmatched junction bases: 9. In germline, CDR1 is SQVTM, CDR2 ANQGSEA. CDR3 length: 14 amino acids.

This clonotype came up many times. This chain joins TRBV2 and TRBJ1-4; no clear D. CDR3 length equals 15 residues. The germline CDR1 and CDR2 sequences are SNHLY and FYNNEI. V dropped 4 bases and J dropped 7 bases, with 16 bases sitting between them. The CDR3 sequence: CASSARTEGGEKLFF. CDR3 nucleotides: TGTGCCAGCAGTGCCAGGACGGAGGGTGGTGAAAAACTGTTTTTT.